The 8 T cell receptor beta chains given below trace back to one sample, sequenced in a study of OX40 agonist ivuxolimab in advanced cancers. Libraries were made using the immunoSEQ multiplex PCR assay. In TCRdb, the immuneACCESS table is reduced to in-frame sequences with V and J assigned. These tables do not hold every clone; where another copy was compared, an unresolved V gene accounts for under half, and the others remain unexplained. The table for this sample lists about 73,000 clones; 80% to 95% of them were counted only once. 0.5% to 0.55% of the sample rests with the top ten. The material sequenced was CD4+ or CD8+ T cells sorted from blood, taken in a trial of the OX40 agonist ivuxolimab. The receptors were sampled from an adult with an advanced solid tumor such as melanoma, head and neck, liver or kidney cancer.

This chain connects TRBV28 to TRBJ1-1; TRBD1 is a possible D gene (6 bases). V lost 6 bases, J lost 7 bases, and 9 bases lay in between. In germline, CDR1 is MDHEN, CDR2 SYDVKM. This CDR3 contains 11 residues. CDR3 nucleotide sequence: TGTGCCAGCAGGGACAGTGTTGAAGCTTTCTTT. It encodes CASRDSVEAFF.

This sequence joins TRBV7-9 and TRBJ1-1, with D unclear. Germline V CDR1 and CDR2: SEHNR, FQNEAQ (reference sequence). CDR3 length equals 11 residues. Trimming pared 5 bases from V and 3 bases from J, leaving 4 bases between. CDR3: CASSQYTEAFF. In nucleotides, the CDR3 is TGTGCCAGCAGCCAGTACACTGAAGCTTTCTTT.

The chain uses TRBV7-3 and TRBJ2-2; no clear D gene. The length of the CDR3 is 14 residues. V lost 2 bases and J lost 0, with 4 bases in between. Germline V gives CDR1 SGHTA, CDR2 FQGTGA. The CDR3 region is CASSLAANTGELFF. The DNA for the CDR3 is TGTGCCAGCAGCTTAGCGGCGAACACCGGGGAGCTGTTTTTT. Combining the CDR3 with reference TRBV7-3 and TRBJ2-2 gives the whole variable domain GAGVSQTPSNKVTEKGKYVELRCDPISGHTALYWYRQSLGQGPEFLIYFQGTGAADDSGLPNDRFFAVRPEGSVSTLKIQRTERGDSAVYLCASSLAANTGELFFGEGSRLTVL.

The rearrangement joins TRBV5-1 to TRBJ2-7, with TRBD1 as a possible D gene (7 bases). Germline CDR1 SGHRS, CDR2 YFSETQ. This CDR3 has 15 residues. Trimming removed 4 bases at V and 3 bases at J, with 17 bases between. The CDR3: CASSVAGQSNYEQYF. In DNA, the CDR3 is TGCGCCAGCAGCGTCGCGGGACAGTCGAACTACGAGCAGTACTTC.

This rearrangement joins TRBV7-3 to TRBJ2-5; no clear D gene. The end of the DNA aligns better with TRBJ2-7, so the J call may be wrong. CDR1 and CDR2 from the germline V gene are SGHTA and FQGTGA. The CDR3 length is 13 residues. This CDR3 reads CASSLGYSYEQYF. DNA for the CDR3: TGTGCCAGCAGCTTAGGGTACTCCTACGAGCAGTACTTC.

The rearrangement joins TRBV28 to TRBJ2-7; perhaps TRBD1 as D (8 bases). CDR3 size: 17 residues. V gave up 2 bases and J gave up 3 bases, with 20 bases separating them. Germline CDR1 reads MDHEN; CDR2 reads SYDVKM. The CDR3 region has the DNA TGTGCCAGCAGTTTAGCTCTAGGGAGGGGACAGGTCTACGAGCAGTACTTC. This encodes CASSLALGRGQVYEQYF.

The chain is built from TRBV7-6 and TRBJ2-2; D remains unclear. This CDR3 comprises 15 residues. CDR1 is SGHVS, CDR2 FNYEAQ, per germline. V was trimmed by 5 bases and J by 2 bases, leaving 12 bases between them. The CDR3 sequence is CASSIKGFNTGELFF. The CDR3 bases are TGTGCCAGCAGCATTAAGGGATTTAACACCGGGGAGCTGTTTTTT.

The chain recombines TRBV7-2 with TRBJ2-1; TRBD1 agrees at 7 bases. The CDR3 spans 14 residues. The V gene end was trimmed by 10 bases and the J gene end by 6 bases; junction bases not matched to a gene: 12. The germline V gene encodes CDR1 SGHTA and CDR2 FQGNSA. CDR3 DNA: TGTGCCACAGGGGAACAGGGGCGGGTCAATGAGCAGTTCTTC. Protein sequence: CATGEQGRVNEQFF.